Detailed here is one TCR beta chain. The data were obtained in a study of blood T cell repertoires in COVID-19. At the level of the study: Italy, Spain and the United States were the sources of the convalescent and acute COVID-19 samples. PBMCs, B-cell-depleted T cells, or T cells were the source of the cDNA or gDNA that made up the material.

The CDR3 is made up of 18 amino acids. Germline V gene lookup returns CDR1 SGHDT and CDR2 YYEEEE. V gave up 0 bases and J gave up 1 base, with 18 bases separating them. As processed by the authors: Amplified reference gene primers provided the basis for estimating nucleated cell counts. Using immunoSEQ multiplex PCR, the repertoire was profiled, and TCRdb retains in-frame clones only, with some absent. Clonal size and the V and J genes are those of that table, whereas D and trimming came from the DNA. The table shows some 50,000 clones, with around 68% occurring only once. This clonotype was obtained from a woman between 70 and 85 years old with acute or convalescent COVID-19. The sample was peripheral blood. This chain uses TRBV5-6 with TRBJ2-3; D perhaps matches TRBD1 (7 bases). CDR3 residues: CASSLEWGRRGGTDTQYF. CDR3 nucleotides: TGTGCCAGCAGCTTGGAATGGGGGCGCAGGGGGGGCACAGATACGCAGTATTTT.